This T cell receptor (beta chain) was obtained from a study of blood T cell repertoires in COVID-19 (dated by TCRdb to the early 2020s). The study in broad terms: Samples from collaborators originated in the United States, Italy and Spain and spanned both the acute and convalescent phases of COVID-19. The prospective study material was composed of cDNA or gDNA derived from T cells, B-cell-depleted T cells, or PBMCs. Deeply sampled blood TCRbeta repertoires from subjects exposed to, actively infected with, or recovered from COVID-19 were included in the dataset. A freely available public database, intended as a resource for researchers studying the immune response to SARS-CoV-2, is where the repertoires were released. The samples were drawn from two sources: the first 160 participants of the ongoing ImmuneRACE study, and 1,000 to 1,500 subjects contributed by 6 global collaborators. A de-identified subject ID, COVID-19 status, age in years and sex were almost always included in the sample metadata. HLA class I and class II types, where available, came from metadata supplied by the sample provider rather than from assay-based typing. Study-wide findings and limitations: Clinical and demographic metadata were provided uncurated, with the amount varying by source and participant.

CDR1 is given as SGHTA and CDR2 as FQGTGA, both from the germline V gene. From cysteine to phenylalanine, the CDR3 is 16 amino acids long. The CDR3 DNA has 48 bases and is translated from base 1. Trimming at the junction amounts to 1 base on V and 1 base on J, and the germline ends lie 13 bases apart. In the prospective study, participants were roughly 18 to 95 years old, resided in approximately 25 geographic areas of the United States, and were enrolled through a virtual design. In the prospective study, cohorts were assigned on the basis of participant-reported clinical history obtained from a screening survey and a study questionnaire. Recovered participants in ImmuneRACE Cohort 3 were defined as having two consecutive negative NP/OP PCR tests, clearance from a healthcare professional, or resolution of symptoms. Mobile phlebotomists in the prospective study collected whole blood, serum and a nasopharyngeal or oropharyngeal swab from every participant. Participants in the prospective study had the option to provide additional blood draws and questionnaires over an approximately 2-month period. Before DNA extraction, prospective study blood samples were shipped either frozen or at room temperature.

On this clone: Its target antigen remains unknown. Per-base qualities were not stored, and no clone one base away is much larger.

The immunoSEQ Assay, a bias-controlled multiplex PCR, was used to amplify TCRbeta CDR3 regions from genomic DNA. In the source study's methods: The number of nucleated cells in each sample was estimated from the amplification of reference gene primers within the assay. Sequence reads were collapsed and filtered to measure the absolute abundance of every unique TCRbeta CDR3 rearrangement. For each sample, productive Simpson clonality was calculated as the square root of Simpson's diversity index over productive rearrangements. Not all clones reach the TCRdb copy of this immuneACCESS table, which keeps in-frame sequences only. Checked studies attribute under half of the gap to unresolved V genes and leave the rest unexplained. The D gene and trimming were derived from the DNA, and the V and J assignments and clone size from that table. Counted in this sample were some 130,000 clones; 75% to 90% of them appeared once. The ten largest account for about 4.1% of the sample.

The rearranged chain carries TRBV7-3 and TRBJ1-1; the D gene cannot be resolved reliably. The receptor was derived from a man aged 45 to 65 who had recovered from COVID-19. Sequencing was done on a sample of PBMCs or T cells enriched from blood (not recorded which). The CDR3 region has the sequence CASSLSGPHRNTEAFF. Read as DNA, the sequence is TGTGCCAGCAGCTTAAGTGGGCCTCACAGGAACACTGAAGCTTTCTTT.